The 7 T cell receptor beta chains reported below all come from one sample, sequenced in a study of control samples from healthy donors and cancer patients. TCRdb's copy holds only in-frame clones and misses some; the assay was immunoSEQ multiplex PCR. The sample has roughly 400,000 clones, 75% to 95% seen once. The source material was PBMCs. The receptors stem from a man aged 40-50 years with head and neck cancer.

The sample holds one count of this clone. V usage is TRBV5-6 and J usage is TRBJ2-2, with D possibly TRBD1 on 6 matching bases. CDR3 length: 16 amino acids. V lost 1 base to trimming and J lost 6 bases, with 16 bases between them. In germline, CDR1 is SGHDT, CDR2 YYEEEE. The CDR3 protein is CASSLMTGGRPGELFF. CDR3 coding DNA: TGTGCCAGCAGCTTGATGACAGGTGGGCGGCCCGGGGAGCTGTTTTTT.

The gene calls are TRBV5-6 and TRBJ2-4; D is possibly TRBD1 (6 bases). The germline gives CDR1 SGHDT, CDR2 YYEEEE. The CDR3 runs 14 residues. V was pared by 2 bases and J by 8 bases, with 14 bases between. The chain's CDR3 is CASSLTGFVDIQYF. The CDR3 region has the DNA TGTGCCAGCAGCTTAACAGGGTTCGTGGACATTCAGTACTTC.

The V call is TRBV30, the J call TRBJ2-7; D is unclear. Germline CDR1 GTSNPN, CDR2 SVGIG (reference sequence). This CDR3 region has 12 residues. Deletions cut 0 bases from V and 4 bases from J, with 7 bases between. The CDR3 region is CAWSVQKYEQYF. For the CDR3, the DNA is TGTGCCTGGAGTGTACAAAAGTACGAGCAGTACTTC. Full variable domain (outside the CDR3, taken from reference TRBV30 and TRBJ2-7): SQTIHQWPATLVQPVGSPLSLECTVEGTSNPNLYWYRQAAGRGLQLLFYSVGIGQISSEVPQNLSASRPQDRQFILSSKKLLLSDSGFYLCAWSVQKYEQYFGPGTRLTVT.

The chain carries TRBV6-6 and TRBJ2-7, with D possibly TRBD1 on 6 matching bases. Germline V gene sequence: CDR1 MNHNY, CDR2 SVGAGI (reference sequence). V dropped 4 bases and J dropped 10 bases, with 11 bases sitting between them. The CDR3 has 11 amino acids. Here the CDR3 reads CASSFGQIQYF. The CDR3, as DNA: TGTGCCAGCAGTTTCGGACAGATTCAGTACTTC.

The chain recombines TRBV2 with TRBJ2-1; D gene unclear. The CDR3 is 15 amino acids. Deletions cut 4 bases from V and 3 bases from J, with 13 bases between. Germline V gives CDR1 SNHLY, CDR2 FYNNEI. This CDR3 is CASSAGPAVYNEQFF. In DNA form, the CDR3 reads TGTGCCAGCAGTGCAGGTCCGGCAGTCTACAATGAGCAGTTCTTC.

The chain links TRBV3-1 (or the pseudogene TRBV3-2) to TRBJ2-7; D remains ambiguous. Trimming removed 1 base from V and 6 bases from J, with 7 bases in between. Per germline, CDR1 LGHDT and CDR2 YNNKEL (reference sequence). The CDR3 loop spans 12 amino acids. The CDR3 DNA reads as TGTGCCAGCAGCCAAGTACGCTTCGAGCAGTACTTC. Amino acids: CASSQVRFEQYF.

V gene TRBV9 combines with J gene TRBJ2-3, with 9 positions matching TRBD1. Germline V gives CDR1 SGDLS, CDR2 YYNGEE. The V gene end was trimmed by 1 base and the J gene end by 2 bases; junction bases not matched to a gene: 11. The CDR3 has 18 amino acids. CDR3 in DNA: TGTGCCAGCAGCGTACCCGGGGGGACAGGGAACCCCACAGATACGCAGTATTTT. It specifies CASSVPGGTGNPTDTQYF.